This entry lists 22 T cell receptor beta chains sequenced from one sample in a study of T cell repertoires in cytomegalovirus infection. MiXCR was run by TCRdb on the reads, yielding one entry per CDR3 protein. The sample lists almost 300,000 distinct CDR3 sequences, roughly 9.3% seen once, with around 2.4% in the top ten. The specimen was PBMCs. These receptors were collected from a human donor in good health (CMV status not recorded). Some clones in this sample may be carry-over from other donors' samples.

This clonotype was counted many times. This chain uses TRBV6-1 with TRBJ2-1, with D unresolved. This CDR3 has 12 amino acids. Trimming removed 3 bases from V and 13 bases from J, with 13 bases in between. Germline V gene data show CDR1 as MNHNS and CDR2 as SASEGT. The CDR3 nucleotides read TGTGCCAGCAGTGATCAGCGCTTGCCCCAGTTCTTC. Translation gives CASSDQRLPQFF.

This clonotype was counted ten times or more. The chain links TRBV27 to TRBJ2-7, with D possibly being TRBD2 (6 bases). Germline loops: CDR1 MNHEY, CDR2 SMNVEV (reference sequence). The CDR3 length is 13 residues. Trimming cost V 5 bases and J 3 bases, with 11 bases left between them. The CDR3 DNA is TGTGCCAGCAGTGGACTGGGGGGCTACGAGCAGTACTTC. Amino acids: CASSGLGGYEQYF.

This clonotype was picked up a small number of times. The V call is TRBV6-4, the J call TRBJ1-1; tentatively, D is TRBD1 (5 bases). This CDR3 is built from 16 residues. Germline CDR1 MRHNA, CDR2 SNTAGT. The V end lost 2 bases, the J end lost 1 base, and 14 bases lay between the germline ends. DNA of the CDR3: TGTGCCAGCAGTGACAGAGGGACGGGAACGAACACTGAAGCTTTCTTT. Protein product: CASSDRGTGTNTEAFF.

The gene calls are TRBV7-8 and TRBJ2-2, with D maybe TRBD1 (6 bases). This CDR3 is 16 amino acids long. V was pared by 6 bases and J by 8 bases, with 22 bases between. The germline gives CDR1 SGHVS, CDR2 FQNEAQ. Written as DNA, the CDR3 is TGTGCCAGCAGTAATACAGGGTCGATTTGGGCAGGGGAGCTGTTTTTT. Its protein is CASSNTGSIWAGELFF.

This clonotype was detected once. The chain links TRBV5-5 to TRBJ2-7; TRBD1 might be the D (6 bases). CDR1 is SGHKS and CDR2 is YYEKEE in the germline V gene (reference sequence). The CDR3 runs to 14 residues. The V and J ends lost 3 bases and 2 bases respectively, with 12 bases between them. CDR3 DNA: TGTGCCAGCAGCTCGGGACACCTCACCTACGAGCAGTACTTC. Translation gives CASSSGHLTYEQYF.

This clonotype was recorded many times. The J gene is TRBJ2-4, the V gene TRBV28; the match to TRBD1 covers 7 bases. The length of the CDR3 is 12 residues. Per germline, CDR1 MDHEN and CDR2 SYDVKM. Trimming cost V 6 bases and J 7 bases; bases outside gene matches: 3. CDR3 in DNA: TGTGCCAGCAGCAAACAGGGGAACATTCAGTACTTC. Translating gives CASSKQGNIQYF. The full variable domain, with the rest looked up from reference TRBV28 and TRBJ2-4, is DVKVTQSSRYLVKRTGEKVFLECVQDMDHENMFWYRQDPGLGLRLIYFSYDVKMKEKGDIPEGYSVSREKKERFSLILESASTNQTSMYLCASSKQGNIQYFGAGTRLSVL.

The V and J genes are TRBV28 and TRBJ2-2; D call uncertain. Per germline, CDR1 MDHEN and CDR2 SYDVKM. CDR3 length: 14 residues. The V and J ends lost 3 bases and 3 bases respectively, with 8 bases between them. The DNA for the CDR3 is TGTGCCAGCAGTTTTGGGGTAGACACCGGGGAGCTGTTTTTT. This translates into CASSFGVDTGELFF.

This clonotype was picked up many times. The V and J genes are TRBV24-1 and TRBJ2-1, with 8 bases identical to TRBD1. After removal of 4 bases from V and 3 bases from J, the junction contained 7 bases not matched to a gene. The germline CDR1 and CDR2 sequences are KGHDR and SFDVKD. CDR3 length: 16 residues. The CDR3 DNA reads as TGTGCCACCAGTGAGAACAGGGGGAAGGACTACAATGAGCAGTTCTTC. Its protein is CATSENRGKDYNEQFF.

This chain links TRBV7-9 with TRBJ1-1; 8 nucleotides match TRBD1. Germline CDR1 reads SEHNR; CDR2 reads FQNEAQ (reference sequence). The CDR3 covers 16 residues. Trimming cost V 5 bases and J 0 bases; bases outside gene matches: 8. The CDR3 DNA follows: TGTGCCAGCAGCGGAGGACAGGGATTATTGAACACTGAAGCTTTCTTT. Amino acid sequence: CASSGGQGLLNTEAFF.

Many counts were recorded for this clonotype. This chain links TRBV7-2 with TRBJ2-3; TRBD2 might be the D (6 bases). Trimming removed 2 bases from V and 4 bases from J, with 19 bases in between. The CDR3 has 17 amino acids. Germline assignment: CDR1 SGHTA and CDR2 FQGNSA. CDR3 sequence reads: CASSLRAGRQRSDTQYF. The DNA for the CDR3 is TGTGCCAGCAGCTTAAGGGCCGGGAGACAGAGGTCAGATACGCAGTATTTT. The full variable domain, in which reference TRBV7-2 and TRBJ2-3 provide the parts outside the CDR3, is GAGVSQSPSNKVTEKGKDVELRCDPISGHTALYWYRQSLGQGLEFLIYFQGNSAPDKSGLPSDRFSAERTGGSVSTLTIQRTQQEDSAVYLCASSLRAGRQRSDTQYFGPGTRLTVL.

This clonotype came up many times. The rearrangement uses TRBV5-6 and TRBJ2-1; unclear D gene. Germline loops: CDR1 SGHDT, CDR2 YYEEEE. Trimming removed 4 bases at V and 5 bases at J, with 13 bases between. The length of the CDR3 is 14 residues. The CDR3 DNA reads as TGTGCCAGCAGCCGCTGGAGCGTTAACAATGAGCAGTTCTTC. Translated, it gives CASSRWSVNNEQFF.

This clonotype was observed many times. V is TRBV28 and J is TRBJ2-2; weak D call: TRBD1 (5 bases). The CDR3 is 15 residues long. Trimming took 7 bases from V and 0 from J, leaving 12 bases between them. Germline CDR1 and CDR2: MDHEN and SYDVKM. Here the CDR3 DNA reads TGTGCCAGCATTAGGGGTGACACGAACACCGGGGAGCTGTTTTTT. This encodes CASIRGDTNTGELFF.

The table lists this clonotype with many counts. The rearrangement uses TRBV5-1 and TRBJ2-1; 10 nucleotides align to TRBD2. The germline CDR1 and CDR2 sequences are SGHRS and YFSETQ. The CDR3 is 15 amino acids. The junction had 3 bases not matched to a gene; V was cut back by 0 bases and J by 6 bases. In nucleotides, the CDR3 is TGCGCCAGCAGCTTGGAACTAGCGGGGACCAATGAGCAGTTCTTC. Translation gives CASSLELAGTNEQFF.

This clonotype was counted a few times. This chain uses TRBV12-5 with TRBJ2-7; 8 nucleotides line up with TRBD2. The CDR3 is made up of 16 amino acids. V lost 6 bases, J lost 0 bases, and 10 bases stayed unmatched. Germline CDR1 is LGHNT and CDR2 is FRNRAP. CDR3 amino acids: CASGPRRGVSSYEQYF. CDR3 in DNA: TGTGCTAGTGGCCCCCGGCGGGGGGTTAGCTCCTACGAGCAGTACTTC.

This clonotype appeared many times. The rearrangement uses TRBV28 and TRBJ1-4, with 10 bases lining up with TRBD1. The germline CDR1 and CDR2 sequences are MDHEN and SYDVKM. Trimming at V came to 7 bases and at J to 0 bases, leaving 5 bases not matched to a gene. The CDR3 totals 16 residues. In DNA form, the CDR3 reads TGTGCCAGCATCGTGACAGGGGGCTCAACTAATGAAAAACTGTTTTTT. This translates into CASIVTGGSTNEKLFF.

V gene TRBV20-1 combines with J gene TRBJ1-2; 7 bases line up with TRBD1. CDR1 and CDR2 (germline): DFQATT, SNEGSKA (reference sequence). The CDR3 sequence is 14 residues long. V shed 6 bases, J shed 5 bases, and the junction held 12 bases outside the gene matches. CDR3 in DNA: TGCAGTGCCCCAGGGGGGGATTGGCTTTATGGCTACACCTTC. It encodes CSAPGGDWLYGYTF.

Regarding this clonotype: A clone one base away is much larger, so this may be a read error. V and J are TRBV2 and TRBJ1-1; unclear D gene. Germline loops: CDR1 SNHLY, CDR2 FYNNEI. The CDR3 length is 13 residues. The ends were cut back, 9 bases at V and 0 bases at J, with 11 bases in the middle. The CDR3 nucleotides are TGTGCCAGAAGGGTCCATTTGAACACTGAAGCTTTCTTT. It yields the protein CARRVHLNTEAFF.

This clonotype was detected many times. A junction end diverges from the germline sequence, so it may reflect a read error. The V call is TRBV7-7, the J call TRBJ2-2; D unresolved. The CDR3 totals 15 residues. Germline V CDR1 and CDR2: SSHAT, FNYEAQ (reference sequence). DNA of the CDR3: TGTGCTAGCAGCTATGACTCCCTGGGGACCGGGGAGCTGTTTTTT. Translating it yields CASSYDSLGTGELFF.

This clonotype came up a few times. The J gene is TRBJ1-1, the V gene TRBV5-1, with 11 bases fitting TRBD1. This CDR3 comprises 16 residues. Trimming at V came to 0 bases and at J to 4 bases, leaving 5 bases not matched to a gene. Germline V lookup: CDR1 SGHRS, CDR2 YFSETQ. As DNA, the CDR3 is TGCGCCAGCAGCTTGGAAACCGGGACAGGGGGCACTGAAGCTTTCTTT. Encoded protein: CASSLETGTGGTEAFF.

This clonotype was seen a handful of times. J is TRBJ1-2 and V is TRBV20-1; no clear D. Germline V CDR1 and CDR2: DFQATT, SNEGSKA (reference sequence). Trimming left V 0 bases short and J 5 bases short, with 7 bases between. CDR3 size: 12 residues. The CDR3 DNA reads TGCAGTGCTAGAGACCTGGAGTATGGCTACACCTTC. Translation gives CSARDLEYGYTF.

This clonotype was seen ten or more times. This chain uses TRBV7-2 with TRBJ1-2; 9 bases line up with TRBD1. Germline-derived CDR1 and CDR2 are SGHTA and FQGNSA. Trimming cost V 4 bases and J 6 bases; bases outside gene matches: 12. There are 16 residues in the CDR3. The CDR3 spells CASSWDRVIVWDGYTF. In DNA form, the CDR3 reads TGTGCCAGCAGCTGGGACAGGGTTATTGTCTGGGATGGCTACACCTTC.

This clonotype appeared a few times. The chain is built from TRBV20-1 and TRBJ2-1; 8 positions match TRBD1. CDR1 DFQATT and CDR2 SNEGSKA come from the germline V gene (reference sequence). V gave up 3 bases and J gave up 5 bases; unmatched junction bases: 6. This CDR3 comprises 14 residues. CDR3 protein: CSARTGTGDNEQFF. Written as DNA, the CDR3 is TGCAGTGCTAGGACCGGGACAGGAGACAATGAGCAGTTCTTC.